These T cell receptor beta chains were read from a single sample in a study of shared clonotypes between healthy human individuals. The table came from immunoSEQ multiplex PCR; TCRdb's copy has only in-frame clones and leaves some out. Here the sample spans around 750,000 clones, roughly 70% being singletons. The specimen sequenced was memory CD4+ T cells sorted from blood. All receptors derive from a woman aged 25-40 years in good health. CDR3s include the opening cysteine and the closing phenylalanine or tryptophan. The order of the fields is V gene, D gene, clone size, J gene, CDR3 DNA, CDR3 protein. A D gene is named only where the DNA matches it firmly. Not all rows give a size; the values are once, few, many and, for expanded clones, a class.

TRBV28	TRBD2	.	TRBJ2-4	TGTGCCAGCAGTTTTGGCGGGAGAGGAAACATTCAGTACTTC	CASSFGGRGNIQYF
TRBV14	.	.	TRBJ1-1	TGTGCCAGCAGCCAAGTGGGGGGAGGGACTGAAGCTTTCTTT	CASSQVGGGTEAFF
TRBV19	TRBD2	.	TRBJ2-7	TGTGCCAGTAGCCGGCTAGCGGAGGCCTACGAGCAGTACTTC	CASSRLAEAYEQYF
TRBV19	TRBD1	.	TRBJ2-7	TGTGCCAGTAGTCCCGAGGACAGGGGATCCTACGAGCAGTACTTC	CASSPEDRGSYEQYF
TRBV10-1	.	.	TRBJ2-5	TGCGCCAGCAGTACCCAGGGGCAAGAGACCCAGTACTTC	CASSTQGQETQYF
TRBV7-2	.	.	TRBJ2-7	TGTGCCAGCAGCTCTGACTGGTACGAGCAGTACTTC	CASSSDWYEQYF
TRBV19	TRBD1	.	TRBJ1-4	TGTGCCAGTAGTCTTAACGGACAGGTTGAAAAACTGTTTTTT	CASSLNGQVEKLFF
TRBV5-1	.	.	TRBJ1-3	TGCGCCAGCAGCTTGGCCGAGCTCCTGACTGGAAACACCATATATTTT	CASSLAELLTGNTIYF
TRBV4-1	.	.	TRBJ1-2	TGCGCCAGCAGCCAAGATAGGGCGGGCGATGGCTACACCTTC	CASSQDRAGDGYTF
TRBV7-9	.	few	TRBJ2-3	TGTGCCAGCAGCTTACTCCTCACAGATACGCAGTATTTT	CASSLLLTDTQYF
TRBV7-2	TRBD2	.	TRBJ2-5	TGTGCCAGCAGTCAGAATTGGCGGGAGGCCCAGTACTTC	CASSQNWREAQYF
TRBV5-1	.	few	TRBJ1-1	TGCGCCAGCAGTCATCTTATTGGTAACACTGAAGCTTTCTTT	CASSHLIGNTEAFF
TRBV28	.	few	TRBJ1-2	TGTGCCAGCAGTTCCCCCTCCGAGTACTATGGCTACACCTTC	CASSSPSEYYGYTF
TRBV28	.	.	TRBJ1-1	TGTGCCAGCAGTTTATGGACTTCCGAAGCTTTCTTT	CASSLWTSEAFF
TRBV5-1	.	.	TRBJ1-5	TGCGCCAGCAGCTACACGGTCGGGAGCAATCAGCCCCAGCATTTT	CASSYTVGSNQPQHF
TRBV27	.	.	TRBJ1-1	TGTGCCAGCAACACGAATGCACGTACTGAAGCTTTCTTT	CASNTNARTEAFF
TRBV27	.	.	TRBJ1-5	TGTGCCAGCAGAGATACCGGGCCCATGGGGCCCCAGCATTTT	CASRDTGPMGPQHF
TRBV5-1	TRBD1	.	TRBJ1-2	TGCGCCAGCAGCTCCAGGGGACAGGGTCGGCTCGTTTATGGCTACACCTTC	CASSSRGQGRLVYGYTF
TRBV28	TRBD2	.	TRBJ2-1	TGTGCCAGCAGCTCCCCTAGCGGGAGTCACTGGATAAACAATGAGCAGTTCTTC	CASSSPSGSHWINNEQFF
TRBV6-6	.	.	TRBJ2-5	TGTGCCAGCCGGGCGCGGGACCAGTACCAAGAGACCCAGTACTTC	CASRARDQYQETQYF
TRBV5-1	TRBD1	.	TRBJ2-5	TGCGCCAGCAGCTTCTCTCGCGGGACAGGGGGGGAAGAGACCCAGTACTTC	CASSFSRGTGGEETQYF
TRBV19	.	.	TRBJ1-5	TGTGCCAGCCGTTGGGCCAGTAACAATCAGCCCCAGCATTTT	CASRWASNNQPQHF
TRBV29-1	.	many	TRBJ1-5	TGCAGCGTTGCCGGGGGCGCCCAGGATCAGCCCCAGCATTTT	CSVAGGAQDQPQHF
TRBV7-6	TRBD1	.	TRBJ2-5	TGTGCCAGCAGCTTGGCGACAGGGCGAGAGACCCAGTACTTC	CASSLATGRETQYF
TRBV2	TRBD2	.	TRBJ2-5	TGTGCCAGCAGTCAAGCTAGCGGGAATCAAGAGACCCAGTACTTC	CASSQASGNQETQYF
TRBV5-1	.	.	TRBJ1-3	TGCGCCAGCAGCCCGGTAGGGGGGGCTGGAAACACCATATATTTT	CASSPVGGAGNTIYF
TRBV25-1	.	.	TRBJ1-5	TGTGCCAGCTCTCACCCGTATAGCAATCAGCCCCAGCATTTT	CASSHPYSNQPQHF
TRBV19	TRBD2	.	TRBJ2-5	TGTGCCAGTAGTATAGGATATAGGGGCGGGGGAGAGACCCAGTACTTC	CASSIGYRGGGETQYF
TRBV7-9	.	.	TRBJ2-1	TGTGCCAGCAGCCCACCCGGGACTGGTTACAATGAGCAGTTCTTC	CASSPPGTGYNEQFF
TRBV6-6	.	few	TRBJ1-5	TGTGCCAGCAGCACGGCCGATCAGCCCCAGCATTTT	CASSTADQPQHF
TRBV23-1	.	.	TRBJ2-5	TGCGCCAGCAGTCAATCAACCAGGGATGGGAAGACCCAGTACTTC	CASSQSTRDGKTQYF
TRBV6-5	.	few	TRBJ2-5	TGTGCCAGCAGTCCCGGGCTGTTTGGGGAGACCCAGTACTTC	CASSPGLFGETQYF
TRBV18	.	.	TRBJ1-3	TGTGCCAGCTCACCGTTCAGGGAGGGAAACACCATATATTTT	CASSPFREGNTIYF
TRBV28	.	.	TRBJ1-2	TGTGCCAGCAGTAGCCCGGGGGCGGGTGGCTACACCTTC	CASSSPGAGGYTF
TRBV5-4	.	.	TRBJ1-1	TGTGCCAGCAGCTTGTGGGGCGCCGACACTGAAGCTTTCTTT	CASSLWGADTEAFF
TRBV7-9	TRBD1	.	TRBJ1-2	TGTGCCAGCAGCCCGGGACAGTTAGGCTACACCTTC	CASSPGQLGYTF
TRBV28	TRBD1	.	TRBJ1-2	TGTGCCAGCAGAATTAACAGGGGGCTGCGAGGCTACACCTTC	CASRINRGLRGYTF
TRBV6-1	.	.	TRBJ1-4	TGTGCCAGCGAAAGGGGTAGAACTCTTAATGAAAAACTGTTTTTT	CASERGRTLNEKLFF
TRBV18	.	.	TRBJ2-3	TGTGCCAGCTCACGAGAGGAACTTAGCACAGATACGCAGTATTTT	CASSREELSTDTQYF
TRBV15	TRBD2	once	TRBJ2-7	TGTGCCACCAGCAGGGGACGGGGGGCCTACGAGCAGTACTTC	CATSRGRGAYEQYF
TRBV27	.	few	TRBJ2-3	TGTGCCAGCAGTTCACAGGATACAGATACGCAGTATTTT	CASSSQDTDTQYF
TRBV15	TRBD1	.	TRBJ1-2	TGTGCCACCAGCAGAGGCAACCGGGACAGAGTCTTCCACACCTTC	CATSRGNRDRVFHTF
TRBV5-1	.	.	TRBJ2-2	TGCGCCAGCAGCTTAAAGGGTACCGGGGAGCTGTTTTTT	CASSLKGTGELFF
TRBV5-4	TRBD1	few	TRBJ2-7	TGTGCCAGCAGCTCTCGAGGACAGGGCGACGAGCAGTACTTC	CASSSRGQGDEQYF
TRBV5-6	.	.	TRBJ2-5	TGTGCCAGCAGCCCCTGGGATCCGGAGACCCAGTACTTC	CASSPWDPETQYF